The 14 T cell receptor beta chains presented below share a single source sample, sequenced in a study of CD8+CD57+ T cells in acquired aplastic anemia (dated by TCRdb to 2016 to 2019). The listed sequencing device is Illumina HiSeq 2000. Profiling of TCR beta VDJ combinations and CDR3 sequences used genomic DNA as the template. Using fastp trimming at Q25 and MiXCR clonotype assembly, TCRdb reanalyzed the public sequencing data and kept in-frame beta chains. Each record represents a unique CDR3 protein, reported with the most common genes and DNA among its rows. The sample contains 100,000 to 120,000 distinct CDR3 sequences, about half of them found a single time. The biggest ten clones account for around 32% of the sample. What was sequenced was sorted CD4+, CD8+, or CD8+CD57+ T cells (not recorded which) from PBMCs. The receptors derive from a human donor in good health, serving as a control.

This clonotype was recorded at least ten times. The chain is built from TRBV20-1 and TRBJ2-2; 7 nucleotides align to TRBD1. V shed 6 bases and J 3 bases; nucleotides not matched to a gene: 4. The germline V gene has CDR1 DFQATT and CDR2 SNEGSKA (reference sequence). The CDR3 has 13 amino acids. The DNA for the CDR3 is TGCAGTGCCGATACAGGGGACACCGGGGAGCTGTTTTTT. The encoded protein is CSADTGDTGELFF.

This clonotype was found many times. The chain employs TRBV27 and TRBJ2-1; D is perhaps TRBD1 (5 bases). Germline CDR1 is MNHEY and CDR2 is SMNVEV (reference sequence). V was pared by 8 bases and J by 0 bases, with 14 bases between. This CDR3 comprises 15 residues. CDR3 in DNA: TGTGCCAGCTACGGACACCTGAGCTCCTACAATGAGCAGTTCTTC. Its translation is CASYGHLSSYNEQFF.

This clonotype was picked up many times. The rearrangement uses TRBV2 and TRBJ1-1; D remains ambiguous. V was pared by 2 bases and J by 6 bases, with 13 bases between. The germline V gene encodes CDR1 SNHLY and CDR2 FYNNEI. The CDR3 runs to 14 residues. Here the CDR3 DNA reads TGTGCCAGCAGTGAAAAGGTCACAACCCCTGAAGCTTTCTTT. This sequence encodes CASSEKVTTPEAFF.

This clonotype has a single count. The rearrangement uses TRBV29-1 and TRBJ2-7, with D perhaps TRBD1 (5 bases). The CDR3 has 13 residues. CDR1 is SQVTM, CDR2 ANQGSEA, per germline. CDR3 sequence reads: CSYRQSSSYEQYF. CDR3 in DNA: TGCAGTTACAGACAGTCGAGCTCCTACGAGCAGTACTTC.

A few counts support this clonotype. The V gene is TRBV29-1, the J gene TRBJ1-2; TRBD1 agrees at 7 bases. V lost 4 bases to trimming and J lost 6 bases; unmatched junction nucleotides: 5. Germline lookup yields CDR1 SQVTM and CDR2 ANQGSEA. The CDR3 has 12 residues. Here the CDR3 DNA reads TGCAGCGTTGTGAGGGGGCGTCATGGCTACACCTTC. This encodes CSVVRGRHGYTF.

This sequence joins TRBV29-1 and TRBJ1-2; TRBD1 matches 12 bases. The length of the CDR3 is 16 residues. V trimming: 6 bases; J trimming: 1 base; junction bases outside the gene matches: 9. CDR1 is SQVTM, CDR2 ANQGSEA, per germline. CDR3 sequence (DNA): TGCAGCGTCCGGGACAGGGGGCGTGAAGGTAACTATGGCTACACCTTC. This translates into CSVRDRGREGNYGYTF.

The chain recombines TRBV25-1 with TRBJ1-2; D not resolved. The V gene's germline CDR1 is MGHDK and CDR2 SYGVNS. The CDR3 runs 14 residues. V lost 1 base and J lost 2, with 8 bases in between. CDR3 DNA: TGTGCCAGCAGTGAATGGGAGGGAAACTATGGCTACACCTTC. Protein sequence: CASSEWEGNYGYTF.

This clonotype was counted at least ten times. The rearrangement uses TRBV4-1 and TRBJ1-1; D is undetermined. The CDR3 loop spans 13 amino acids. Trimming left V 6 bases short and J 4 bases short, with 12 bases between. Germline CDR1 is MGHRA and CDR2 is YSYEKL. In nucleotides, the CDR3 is TGCGCCAGCAGTCCAGCATATGGCACTGAAGCTTTCTTT. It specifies CASSPAYGTEAFF.

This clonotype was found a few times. CDR3 residues: CATSIGTDIKQYF. The CDR3 DNA reads TGTGCCACCAGCATAGGGACAGACATAAAGCAGTACTTC. The chain has TRBV15 and TRBJ2-7, with 7 bases identical to TRBD1. Germline V CDR1 and CDR2: LNHNV, YYDKDF (reference sequence). The CDR3 is 13 amino acids. V trimming: 4 bases; J trimming: 8 bases; junction bases outside the gene matches: 8.

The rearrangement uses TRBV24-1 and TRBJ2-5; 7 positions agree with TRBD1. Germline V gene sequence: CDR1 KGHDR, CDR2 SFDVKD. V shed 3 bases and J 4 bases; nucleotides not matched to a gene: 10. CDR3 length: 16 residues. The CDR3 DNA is TGTGCCACCAGTGATCCTCCAGGGGGACAATTAGAGACCCAGTACTTC. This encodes CATSDPPGGQLETQYF.

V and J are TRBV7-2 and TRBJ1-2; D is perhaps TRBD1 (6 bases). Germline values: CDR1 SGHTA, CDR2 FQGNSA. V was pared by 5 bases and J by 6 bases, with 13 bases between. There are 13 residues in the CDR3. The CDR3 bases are TGTGCCAGCAGCGTGGAGGGGGTTAATGGCTACACCTTC. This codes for CASSVEGVNGYTF. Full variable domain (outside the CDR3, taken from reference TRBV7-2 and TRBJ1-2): GAGVSQSPSNKVTEKGKDVELRCDPISGHTALYWYRQSLGQGLEFLIYFQGNSAPDKSGLPSDRFSAERTGGSVSTLTIQRTQQEDSAVYLCASSVEGVNGYTFGSGTRLTVV.

The CDR3 nucleotides are TGTGCCATCAGTGGGGGGGCCGAGGACAGACACGAGCAGTACTTC. Translating gives CAISGGAEDRHEQYF. The chain couples TRBV10-3 to TRBJ2-7; D may match TRBD1 or TRBD2 (6 bases each). The CDR3 extends over 15 amino acids. Germline loops: CDR1 ENHRY, CDR2 SYGVKD. Trimming cost V 4 bases and J 5 bases, with 18 bases left between them.

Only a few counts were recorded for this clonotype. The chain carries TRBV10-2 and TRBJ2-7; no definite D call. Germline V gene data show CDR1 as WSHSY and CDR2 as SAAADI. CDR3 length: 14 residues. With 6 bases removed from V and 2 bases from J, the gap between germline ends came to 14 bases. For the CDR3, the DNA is TGCGCCAGCAGCTCCTCTACTCTTACCTACGAGCAGTACTTC. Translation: CASSSSTLTYEQYF.

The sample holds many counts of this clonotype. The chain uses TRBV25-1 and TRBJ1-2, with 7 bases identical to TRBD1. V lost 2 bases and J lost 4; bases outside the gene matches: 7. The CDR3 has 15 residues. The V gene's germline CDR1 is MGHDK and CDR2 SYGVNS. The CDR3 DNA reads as TGTGCCAGCAGTGAAGAGGGGGCGTCTGGCTATGGCTACACCTTC. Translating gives CASSEEGASGYGYTF.